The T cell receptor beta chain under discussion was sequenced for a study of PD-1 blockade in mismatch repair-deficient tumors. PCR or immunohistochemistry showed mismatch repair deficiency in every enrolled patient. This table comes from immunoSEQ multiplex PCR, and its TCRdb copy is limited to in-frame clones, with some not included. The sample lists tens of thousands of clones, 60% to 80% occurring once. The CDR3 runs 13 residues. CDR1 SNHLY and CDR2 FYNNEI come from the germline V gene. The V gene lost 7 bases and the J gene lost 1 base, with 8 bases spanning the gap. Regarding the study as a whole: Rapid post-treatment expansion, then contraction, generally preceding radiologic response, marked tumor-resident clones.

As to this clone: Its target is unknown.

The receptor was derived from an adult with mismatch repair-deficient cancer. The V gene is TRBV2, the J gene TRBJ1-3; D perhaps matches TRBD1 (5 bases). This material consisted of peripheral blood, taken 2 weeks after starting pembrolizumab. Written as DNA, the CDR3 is TGTGCCAGCACAAGGGGATCTGGAAACACCATATATTTT. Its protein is CASTRGSGNTIYF.